Listed below are T cell receptor beta chains from one sample, sequenced in a study of T cell repertoires in cytomegalovirus infection. Via MiXCR, TCRdb re-called the reads, giving one row per CDR3 protein. Among 170,000 or so distinct CDR3 sequences listed, roughly 17% were seen once. Sequenced input: CD8+ T cells from PBMCs. The receptors come from a human donor in good health (CMV status not recorded). Some clones in this sample may be carry-over from other donors' samples. CDR3s include the opening cysteine and the closing phenylalanine or tryptophan. The D gene is left open where the match is weak. Clone size is given for some rows only: seen once, a few or many times, or a class if the clone is expanded.

J: TRBJ2-7; size: few; V: TRBV6-5; D: -; DNA: TGTGCCAGCAGTTACGGGTCGGAGAGCTCCTACGAGCAGTACTTC; CDR3: CASSYGSESSYEQYF
J: TRBJ2-1; size: -; V: TRBV4-1; D: -; DNA: TGCGCCAGCAGCCAGGGTAACAATGAGCAGTTCTTC; CDR3: CASSQGNNEQFF
J: TRBJ2-6; size: -; V: TRBV6-5; D: TRBD1; DNA: TGTGCCAGCAGTATGGGGACAGTGTGGTTCTCTGGGGCCAACGTCCTGACTTTC; CDR3: CASSMGTVWFSGANVLTF
J: TRBJ2-3; size: -; V: TRBV13; D: TRBD2; DNA: TGTGCCAGCAGCTCCGCTGTAGCGGGGGAGGACACAGATACGCAGTATTTT; CDR3: CASSSAVAGEDTDTQYF
J: TRBJ2-7; size: -; V: TRBV29-1; D: TRBD2; DNA: TGCAGCGTCGGCTACGCCGGGACTAGCGGGTTTTCTCGCTCCTACGAGCAGTACTTC; CDR3: CSVGYAGTSGFSRSYEQYF
J: TRBJ2-7; size: -; V: TRBV6-5; D: -; DNA: TGTGCCAGCAGTAATCCCGGGCACTACGAGCAGTACTTC; CDR3: CASSNPGHYEQYF
J: TRBJ2-2; size: -; V: TRBV20-1; D: TRBD2; DNA: TGCAGTGCTAGACCCACTAGCGGGGGGCCTACCCTCATAACCGGGGAGCTGTTTTTT; CDR3: CSARPTSGGPTLITGELFF
J: TRBJ1-2; size: few; V: TRBV12-3/TRBV12-4; D: -; DNA: TGTGCCAGCAGCCCTTCCTCCCAGGGGTATAACTATGGCTACACCTTC; CDR3: CASSPSSQGYNYGYTF
J: TRBJ1-2; size: -; V: TRBV12-3/TRBV12-4; D: TRBD1; DNA: TGTGCCAGCAGGCCGGGACAGGGGGCGGGTGGCTACACCTTC; CDR3: CASRPGQGAGGYTF
J: TRBJ2-1; size: -; V: TRBV7-9; D: -; DNA: TGTGCCAGCAGCTTAAGCGAGGGAACCTACAATGAGCAGTTCTTC; CDR3: CASSLSEGTYNEQFF
J: TRBJ2-3; size: few; V: TRBV5-8; D: -; DNA: TGTGCCAGCAGCTATACCCAGGGAATGACTAGCACAGATACGCAGTATTTT; CDR3: CASSYTQGMTSTDTQYF